The T cell receptor beta chain described here comes from a study of identical twins. General study points: The more abundant beta clonotypes in cord blood had fewer insertions, and memory repertoires did not show this. The study found that models underestimated out-of-frame TCR alpha sharing in monozygotic twins. The study reached conclusions through statistical analysis that was cross-sectional, not following the same donors.

About this clonotype itself: Its specificity is unknown.

TCRdb re-called the 5' RACE reads with MiXCR, one entry per CDR3 protein. This sample has hundreds of thousands of distinct CDR3 sequences; 10% to 15% occur once, and the top ten carry around 1.5%. Trimming took 0 bases from V and 10 from J, leaving 13 bases between them. The V gene's germline CDR1 is SQVTM and CDR2 ANQGSEA. The CDR3 has 13 amino acids. These sequences were also reported in another study, on yellow fever vaccine responses in identical twins.

Sample: PBMCs. The chain joins TRBV29-1 to TRBJ2-4, with D possibly matching TRBD1 (5 bases). The origin of this receptor is a woman under 30 in good health. Written as DNA, the CDR3 is TGCAGCGTTGAAGATCTTCAGGGATCGATTCAGTACTTC. Protein: CSVEDLQGSIQYF.